The 19 T cell receptor beta chains presented below share a single source sample, sequenced in a study of blood T cell repertoires in COVID-19. Sequencing used immunoSEQ multiplex PCR; TCRdb keeps in-frame clones, though not all of them. The sample yields 200,000 to 250,000 clones, approximately 87% seen once. Sequencing input: peripheral blood. These receptors originate from a woman in her 70s with active or convalescent COVID-19.

The rearrangement joins TRBV18 to TRBJ1-5, with TRBD1 as a possible D gene (6 bases). Germline CDR1 reads KGHSH; CDR2 reads LQKENI. The CDR3 consists of 15 residues. V dropped 2 bases and J dropped 0 bases, with 8 bases sitting between them. CDR3 bases: TGTGCCAGCTCACCAGGACAGATTAGCAATCAGCCCCAGCATTTT. This translates into CASSPGQISNQPQHF.

The chain recombines TRBV24-1 with TRBJ2-3, with TRBD1 matching 7 bases. Germline V gene lookup returns CDR1 KGHDR and CDR2 SFDVKD. CDR3 length: 15 residues. The V gene end was trimmed by 5 bases and the J gene end by 7 bases; junction bases not matched to a gene: 11. CDR3: CATSAGDSRLNTQYF. The CDR3 DNA sequence: TGTGCCACCAGTGCTGGGGACAGCCGATTGAATACGCAGTATTTT.

V and J are TRBV3-1 (or the pseudogene TRBV3-2) and TRBJ2-7, with no clear D. The CDR3 totals 13 residues. From germline, CDR1 is LGHDT and CDR2 YNNKEL (reference sequence). Trimming took off 0 bases at V and 4 bases at J, with 7 bases between the two ends. The DNA of the CDR3 is TGTGCCAGCAGCCAAGAGTTTATTTACGAGCAGTACTTC. It encodes CASSQEFIYEQYF.

This clone came up a few times. The chain recombines TRBV5-5 with TRBJ2-2; 8 positions match TRBD1. The junction had 7 bases not matched to a gene; V was cut back by 5 bases and J by 1 base. This CDR3 comprises 16 residues. Germline values: CDR1 SGHKS, CDR2 YYEKEE (reference sequence). The CDR3 is CASSHRQGRNTGELFF. Here the CDR3 DNA reads TGTGCCAGCAGTCATAGACAGGGGCGGAACACCGGGGAGCTGTTTTTT.

The chain uses TRBV6-5 and TRBJ2-3, with TRBD2 matching 11 bases. This CDR3 is built from 15 residues. The germline V gene encodes CDR1 MNHEY and CDR2 SVGAGI. V trimming: 6 bases; J trimming: 0 bases; junction bases outside the gene matches: 2. The CDR3 region has the DNA TGTGCCAGCAGGCTAGCGGGGGGAAGCACAGATACGCAGTATTTT. This codes for CASRLAGGSTDTQYF.

This clone was observed once. The V call is TRBV9, the J call TRBJ2-2; 8 bases map to TRBD2. Trimming removed 0 bases from V and 1 base from J; junction bases left unmatched: 8. This CDR3 has 18 amino acids. Germline loops: CDR1 SGDLS, CDR2 YYNGEE. CDR3 amino acids: CASSVGTSILMNTGELFF. In nucleotides, the CDR3 is TGTGCCAGCAGCGTAGGGACTAGCATATTAATGAACACCGGGGAGCTGTTTTTT.

The chain employs TRBV30 and TRBJ1-1; no firm D call. The CDR3 is made up of 12 amino acids. Trimming took 2 bases from V and 6 from J, leaving 10 bases between them. In germline, CDR1 is GTSNPN, CDR2 SVGIG (reference sequence). The CDR3 DNA follows: TGTGCCTGGAGTATCGCGGGTCCTGAAGCTTTCTTT. This encodes CAWSIAGPEAFF.

The chain links TRBV7-2 to TRBJ2-3; TRBD2 matches at 10 bases. The trim removed 7 bases at V and 4 bases at J, leaving 8 bases unmatched. This CDR3 is 15 amino acids long. Per the germline V gene, CDR1 is SGHTA and CDR2 is FQGNSA. Here the CDR3 reads CASKQRGGPADTQYF. In DNA form, the CDR3 reads TGTGCCAGCAAGCAGCGGGGGGGCCCAGCAGATACGCAGTATTTT.

J is TRBJ2-3 and V is TRBV5-1; a weak D match, TRBD1 (7 bases). V was clipped by 1 base and J by 3 bases, with 12 bases between them. Per germline, CDR1 SGHRS and CDR2 YFSETQ. The CDR3 totals 15 residues. The CDR3: CASSLWPGGTDTQYF. As DNA, the CDR3 is TGCGCCAGCAGCTTGTGGCCAGGGGGGACAGATACGCAGTATTTT.

This clone has a single count. The V and J genes are TRBV5-6 and TRBJ2-3, with TRBD2 matching over 11 bases. Germline values: CDR1 SGHDT, CDR2 YYEEEE. The CDR3 runs to 16 residues. The J segment lost 4 bases and the V segment lost 4 bases, leaving 8 bases of the junction unmatched. CDR3 nucleotide sequence: TGTGCCAGCAGCCTGACTAGCGGGGATCTACCAGATACGCAGTATTTT. Its translation: CASSLTSGDLPDTQYF. Full variable domain (missing parts from reference TRBV5-6 and TRBJ2-3): DAGVTQSPTHLIKTRGQQVTLRCSPKSGHDTVSWYQQALGQGPQFIFQYYEEEERQRGNFPDRFSGHQFPNYSSELNVNALLLGDSALYLCASSLTSGDLPDTQYFGPGTRLTVL.

This clone came up many times. J is TRBJ1-6 and V is TRBV18; D gene ambiguous. CDR1 and CDR2 from the germline V gene are KGHSH and LQKENI. The CDR3 is 16 amino acids. Trimming cost V 3 bases and J 8 bases, with 17 bases left between them. The CDR3 sequence is CASSPDGGGAYSPLHF. In DNA, the CDR3 is TGTGCCAGCTCACCCGATGGAGGCGGCGCATATTCACCCCTCCACTTT.

The chain recombines TRBV4-3 with TRBJ2-1; 11 nucleotides align to TRBD2. The V gene end was trimmed by 4 bases and the J gene end by 5 bases; junction bases not matched to a gene: 4. Germline values: CDR1 LGHNA, CDR2 YSLEER. The CDR3 is made up of 15 amino acids. The CDR3 DNA follows: TGCGCCAGCAGCCGAGTAGCGGGGGGGAACAATGAGCAGTTCTTC. It is translated as CASSRVAGGNNEQFF.

This chain uses TRBV7-8 with TRBJ2-1, with TRBD2 as a possible D gene (5 bases). The V and J ends lost 2 bases and 7 bases respectively, with 18 bases between them. The CDR3 spans 16 residues. Germline assignment: CDR1 SGHVS and CDR2 FQNEAQ. The chain's CDR3 is CASSLSRRERWNEQFF. CDR3 nucleotide sequence: TGTGCCAGCAGCTTATCCCGACGGGAAAGATGGAATGAGCAGTTCTTC.

The gene calls are TRBV29-1 and TRBJ2-3, with TRBD1 matching over 7 bases. The V gene's germline CDR1 is SQVTM and CDR2 ANQGSEA. This CDR3 is built from 14 residues. Unmatched junction bases numbered 10, after V lost 2 bases and J lost 8 bases. DNA for the CDR3: TGCAGCGTTGAAAGGAACCAGGGGGTGGGTACGCAGTATTTT. Translating gives CSVERNQGVGTQYF.

This clone was seen a few times. This chain uses TRBV19 with TRBJ2-2; a possible D gene is TRBD1 (5 bases). The V gene's germline CDR1 is LNHDA and CDR2 SQIVND (reference sequence). Trimming took off 7 bases at V and 1 base at J, with 16 bases between the two ends. There are 16 residues in the CDR3. The CDR3 here is CASKLLGPLNTGELFF. Here the CDR3 DNA reads TGTGCCAGTAAGCTTCTGGGGCCCTTGAACACCGGGGAGCTGTTTTTT.

This chain joins TRBV13 and TRBJ2-1; TRBD2 matches 7 bases. This CDR3 comprises 15 residues. V lost 2 bases to trimming and J lost 0 bases; unmatched junction nucleotides: 1. The germline gives CDR1 PRHDT, CDR2 FYEKMQ (reference sequence). CDR3 amino acids: CASSLPGGSYNEQFF. The CDR3 DNA follows: TGTGCCAGCAGCTTACCGGGGGGCTCCTACAATGAGCAGTTCTTC.

The chain joins TRBV27 to TRBJ2-4, with 9 bases that match TRBD1. The CDR3 loop spans 15 amino acids. Germline V gene lookup returns CDR1 MNHEY and CDR2 SMNVEV (reference sequence). Trimming at V came to 5 bases and at J to 7 bases, leaving 9 bases not matched to a gene. CDR3 DNA: TGTGCCAGCAGTCCCACCGGGACAGGGTTGAACATTCAGTACTTC. Translation: CASSPTGTGLNIQYF.

V is TRBV7-9 and J is TRBJ2-6, with 10 positions matching TRBD1. Germline-derived CDR1 and CDR2 are SEHNR and FQNEAQ (reference sequence). CDR3 length equals 19 residues. After removal of 1 base from V and 0 bases from J, the junction contained 6 bases not matched to a gene. DNA for the CDR3: TGTGCCAGCAGCTTAGATTGGGGACAGGGGAGCTCTGGGGCCAACGTCCTGACTTTC. Amino acids: CASSLDWGQGSSGANVLTF.

The V call is TRBV5-4, the J call TRBJ1-6; TRBD1 matches 9 bases. Germline V gives CDR1 SGHNT, CDR2 YYREEE (reference sequence). The CDR3 is 17 amino acids. J gave up 1 base and V 4 bases, and 6 bases lay outside the gene matches. The CDR3 here is CASSTLQGASYNSPLHF. The CDR3 region has the DNA TGTGCCAGCAGCACTTTACAGGGGGCTTCCTATAATTCACCCCTCCACTTT.